One and the same sample provided the 7 T cell receptor beta chains below, sequenced in a study of T-cell reconstitution after alpha-beta-depleted transplantation in children. Researchers prepared the TCRbeta library using unique molecular identifiers, the study reports. TCRdb reprocessed the PCR reads via MiXCR and lists one record per CDR3 protein. This table has 530,000 or so distinct CDR3 sequences, 27% appearing once. Here the sequenced sample was PBMCs, taken before TCRalphabeta/CD19-depleted stem cell transplant. The receptors shown here come from a boy under two years old with Wiskott-Aldrich syndrome, due to receive a stem cell transplant.

This chain's CDR3 is CASIGFGKRDKAYEQYF. The CDR3 DNA follows: TGTGCCAGCATAGGTTTCGGTAAAAGGGATAAGGCCTACGAGCAGTACTTC. V is TRBV2 and J is TRBJ2-7; D remains unclear. The V gene's germline CDR1 is SNHLY and CDR2 FYNNEI. The CDR3 loop spans 17 amino acids. The V gene lost 7 bases and the J gene lost 2 bases, with 24 bases spanning the gap.

V is TRBV11-3 and J is TRBJ2-3; 8 nucleotides align to TRBD2. The CDR3 is made up of 15 amino acids. The junction had 4 bases not matched to a gene; V was cut back by 0 bases and J by 5 bases. Germline assignment: CDR1 SGHNT and CDR2 YENEEA. The CDR3 spells CASSLDSGARDTQYF. In nucleotides, the CDR3 is TGTGCCAGCAGCTTAGATAGCGGGGCCCGAGATACGCAGTATTTT.

J is TRBJ2-1 and V is TRBV12-3 or TRBV12-4; D is unclear. The V and J ends lost 5 bases and 4 bases respectively, with 18 bases between them. The CDR3 consists of 16 residues. CDR3 bases: TGTGCCAGCAGTACCCGTCCAGTGGCCCTATACAATGAGCAGTTCTTC. The encoded protein is CASSTRPVALYNEQFF.

Worth noting for this clonotype: One junction end does not reproduce the germline sequence, and a read error may be involved. The V call is TRBV10-3, the J call TRBJ2-5, with D tentatively TRBD1 or TRBD2 (6 bases each). This CDR3 has 15 residues. Germline loops: CDR1 ENHRY, CDR2 SYGVKD. In nucleotides, the CDR3 is TGTGCCATCAGTGTCCTGTGGGGGGCCGGGGAGACCCGGTACTTC. Encoded protein: CAISVLWGAGETRYF.

This clonotype was counted between two and nine times. This chain joins TRBV27 and TRBJ2-2; 9 bases fit TRBD1. The CDR3 consists of 17 residues. V dropped 6 bases and J dropped 0; count of bases not matched to a gene: 8. CDR1 and CDR2 (germline): MNHEY, SMNVEV (reference sequence). The CDR3 DNA follows: TGTGCCAGCAGCGCGCGGGGGACAGGGACGAACACCGGGGAGCTGTTTTTT. Protein product: CASSARGTGTNTGELFF.

V usage is TRBV5-1 and J usage is TRBJ1-3; possible D gene TRBD1, 5 bases. CDR1 SGHRS and CDR2 YFSETQ come from the germline V gene. V was pared by 4 bases and J by 3 bases, with 14 bases between. The CDR3 contains 15 residues. CDR3 bases: TGCGCCAGCAGCGAGTGGGGGGGGAGTGGAAACACCATATATTTT. Its protein product is CASSEWGGSGNTIYF.

This clonotype has only a few counts. V gene TRBV24-1 combines with J gene TRBJ2-1; possible D gene TRBD2, 6 bases. CDR3 size: 14 residues. The V gene's germline CDR1 is KGHDR and CDR2 SFDVKD. Trimming stripped 6 bases from V and 3 bases from J, with 11 bases between. CDR3 protein: CATSSQRVYNEQFF. CDR3 DNA: TGTGCCACCAGTAGCCAGCGGGTCTACAATGAGCAGTTCTTC.